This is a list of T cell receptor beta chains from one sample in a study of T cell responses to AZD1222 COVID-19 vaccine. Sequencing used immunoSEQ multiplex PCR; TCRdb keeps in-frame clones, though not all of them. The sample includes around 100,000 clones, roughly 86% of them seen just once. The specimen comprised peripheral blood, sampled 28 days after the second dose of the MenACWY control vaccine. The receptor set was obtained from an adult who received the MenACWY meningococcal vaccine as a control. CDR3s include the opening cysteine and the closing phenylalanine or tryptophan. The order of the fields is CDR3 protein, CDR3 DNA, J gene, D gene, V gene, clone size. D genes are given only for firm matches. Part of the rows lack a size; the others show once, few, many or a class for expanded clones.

CASTPETFTNYGYTF	TGCGCCAGCACACCGGAAACCTTTACTAACTATGGCTACACCTTC	TRBJ1-2	.	TRBV5-1	.
CASSIGLAGDLSSTDTQYF	TGTGCCAGTAGTATCGGACTAGCGGGGGACCTGTCTAGCACAGATACGCAGTATTTT	TRBJ2-3	TRBD2	TRBV19	.
CASSPLGTGSEKLFF	TGTGCCAGCAGCCCTCTAGGGACAGGGAGTGAAAAACTGTTTTTT	TRBJ1-4	TRBD1	TRBV7-2	.
CASSFRDRNIQYF	TGTGCCAGCAGCTTCCGGGATAGAAACATTCAGTACTTC	TRBJ2-4	.	TRBV5-4	.
CASSMGPLEDGYTF	TGTGCCAGCAGCATGGGACCCCTAGAAGATGGCTACACCTTC	TRBJ1-2	.	TRBV7-3	.
CASSIDPGQGNSAKNIQYF	TGTGCCAGTAGTATAGATCCCGGACAGGGGAATTCAGCCAAAAACATTCAGTACTTC	TRBJ2-4	TRBD1	TRBV19	.
CASSQPDRGLGYTF	TGTGCCAGCAGCCAACCCGACAGGGGGCTCGGCTACACCTTC	TRBJ1-2	TRBD1	TRBV4-2	.
CAIRAGTETYEQYF	TGTGCCATCAGGGCCGGGACAGAAACCTACGAGCAGTACTTC	TRBJ2-7	TRBD1	TRBV10-3	.
CASSLNNYGYTF	TGTGCCAGCAGTTTAAATAACTATGGCTACACCTTC	TRBJ1-2	.	TRBV28	.
CASSLGSGGTTDTQYF	TGCGCCAGCAGCTTGGGTAGCGGGGGTACCACAGATACGCAGTATTTT	TRBJ2-3	TRBD2	TRBV5-1	.
CASGQYSNQPQHF	TGTGCCAGCGGACAGTATAGCAATCAGCCCCAGCATTTT	TRBJ1-5	.	TRBV28	once
CASSRTRGTNEKLFF	TGTGCCAGCAGTCGAACCCGGGGAACTAATGAAAAACTGTTTTTT	TRBJ1-4	.	TRBV6-5	.
CASSTRTAYGYTF	TGTGCCAGTAGTACGAGGACGGCTTATGGCTACACCTTC	TRBJ1-2	.	TRBV19	.
CSVEAPGLAGGWRVDEQFF	TGCAGCGTTGAAGCACCGGGACTAGCGGGGGGGTGGAGAGTTGATGAGCAGTTCTTC	TRBJ2-1	TRBD2	TRBV29-1	few
CASSYRQYNQPQHF	TGTGCCAGCAGTTACCGACAGTACAATCAGCCCCAGCATTTT	TRBJ1-5	.	TRBV6-5	.
CASSLDNYGYTF	TGCGCCAGCAGCTTGGACAACTATGGCTACACCTTC	TRBJ1-2	.	TRBV5-1	.
CASSPGLAPDTQYF	TGCGCCAGCAGCCCGGGACTAGCACCGGATACGCAGTATTTT	TRBJ2-3	TRBD2	TRBV5-1	.
CASSSSGIPGRIHF	TGTGCCAGCAGTTCGTCCGGGATCCCCGGGAGGATCCACTTT	TRBJ1-6	.	TRBV28	.
CASSPNPRTGGEQYF	TGCGCCAGCAGCCCCAATCCTCGGACAGGGGGCGAGCAGTACTTC	TRBJ2-7	TRBD1	TRBV5-1	.
CASSQAQGVYEQFF	TGCGCCAGCAGCCAAGCTCAGGGGGTGTATGAGCAGTTCTTC	TRBJ2-1	TRBD1	TRBV4-1	.
CASSRQLNTEAFF	TGTGCCAGCAGCCGACAGTTGAACACTGAAGCTTTCTTT	TRBJ1-1	.	TRBV11-2	.
CASSVGGAVTEAFF	TGTGCCAGCAGCGTAGGGGGCGCGGTCACTGAAGCTTTCTTT	TRBJ1-1	TRBD1	TRBV28	.
CAAAGVGTEAFF	TGTGCCGCTGCAGGGGTGGGAACTGAAGCTTTCTTT	TRBJ1-1	.	TRBV24-1	once
CAWRGTGAGTEAFF	TGTGCCTGGAGAGGGACAGGGGCAGGGACTGAAGCTTTCTTT	TRBJ1-1	TRBD1	TRBV30	.
CASSPTGGIGELFF	TGTGCCAGCAGCCCGACAGGGGGAATCGGGGAGCTGTTTTTT	TRBJ2-2	TRBD1	TRBV11-3	once
CASGASGEGSYEQYF	TGTGCTAGCGGGGCTAGCGGGGAAGGCTCTTACGAGCAGTACTTC	TRBJ2-7	TRBD2	TRBV19	.
CASSQVVAGVNEQFF	TGTGCCAGCAGCCAAGTCGTAGCGGGGGTCAATGAGCAGTTCTTC	TRBJ2-1	TRBD2	TRBV4-2	.
CASSPGQGAFNEKLFF	TGCGCCAGCAGCCCGGGACAGGGGGCGTTTAATGAAAAACTGTTTTTT	TRBJ1-4	TRBD1	TRBV5-1	.
CASSWGSTGTRTDTQYF	TGTGCCAGCAGCTGGGGATCTACCGGGACACGCACAGATACGCAGTATTTT	TRBJ2-3	.	TRBV11-2	.
CASTPQAGRTGNTIYF	TGCGCCAGCACCCCCCAAGCGGGTAGGACTGGAAACACCATATATTTT	TRBJ1-3	.	TRBV5-1	.
CASSDSGTGMNTEAFF	TGTGCCAGCAGTGACTCCGGGACAGGGATGAACACTGAAGCTTTCTTT	TRBJ1-1	TRBD1	TRBV2	.
CASSQVALTSGNTIYF	TGCGCCAGCAGCCAAGTCGCTTTGACCTCTGGAAACACCATATATTTT	TRBJ1-3	.	TRBV4-1	.
CASRTNWEAFF	TGTGCCAGCAGGACGAACTGGGAAGCTTTCTTT	TRBJ1-1	.	TRBV28	.
CASSLKRIGTDTQYF	TGTGCCAGCAGTCTCAAGCGGATCGGCACAGATACGCAGTATTTT	TRBJ2-3	.	TRBV7-2	.
CASSVGGRQETQYF	TGTGCCAGCAGCGTAGGGGGACGTCAAGAGACCCAGTACTTC	TRBJ2-5	.	TRBV9	.
CASSHGQFSTDTQYF	TGTGCCAGCAGCCATGGACAGTTTAGCACAGATACGCAGTATTTT	TRBJ2-3	.	TRBV7-8	.
CSVEDPGSGNTIYF	TGCAGCGTTGAAGATCCTGGCTCTGGAAACACCATATATTTT	TRBJ1-3	.	TRBV29-1	once
CASSLDPGRTGGDKKLFF	TGTGCCAGCAGCCTCGACCCAGGGAGGACAGGGGGCGATAAAAAACTGTTTTTT	TRBJ1-4	TRBD1	TRBV28	.
CASSPQGAPYNEQFF	TGCGCCAGCAGCCCCCAGGGGGCCCCCTACAATGAGCAGTTCTTC	TRBJ2-1	TRBD1	TRBV4-3	.
CASSQGADYEQYF	TGTGCCAGTAGCCAGGGGGCTGACTACGAGCAGTACTTC	TRBJ2-7	TRBD1	TRBV19	.
CASRQTANYGYTF	TGTGCCAGCAGGCAGACAGCTAACTATGGCTACACCTTC	TRBJ1-2	.	TRBV6-5	.
CASSLLAGTTYEQYF	TGTGCCAGTAGTCTTCTAGCGGGGACCACCTACGAGCAGTACTTC	TRBJ2-7	TRBD2	TRBV19	.
CASSIRGGAGETQYF	TGTGCCAGCAGCATCCGCGGGGGGGCCGGAGAGACCCAGTACTTC	TRBJ2-5	TRBD2	TRBV7-8	.
CASSLGFTGNTEAFF	TGTGCCAGCAGCTTAGGGTTTACAGGGAACACTGAAGCTTTCTTT	TRBJ1-1	.	TRBV7-2	.
CASGGQFWAFF	TGTGCCAGCGGGGGACAGTTTTGGGCTTTCTTT	TRBJ1-1	TRBD1	TRBV28	.
CASSQTSGVIWETQYF	TGTGCCAGCAGCCAGACTAGCGGGGTGATCTGGGAGACCCAGTACTTC	TRBJ2-5	TRBD2	TRBV6-2/TRBV6-3	.
CASSYDTEAFF	TGTGCCAGCAGTTACGACACTGAAGCTTTCTTT	TRBJ1-1	.	TRBV12-3/TRBV12-4	.